This T cell receptor beta chain was captured by sequencing in a study of graft-versus-host responses after intestinal transplantation. The overall study: Transplantation in recipients was multivisceral, liver-intestinal, or isolated intestinal. Recipients uniformly received anti-thymocyte globulin induction, followed by tacrolimus and steroids for roughly 3 years.

Assay: immunoSEQ multiplex PCR; the TCRdb copy retains only in-frame clones and omits some. There are over 3,500 clones in the sample; around three quarters occur only once, and roughly 7% lies in the top ten. To release intraepithelial and lamina propria lymphocytes, the graft tissue was processed. Between the trimmed V and J ends, which lost 3 bases and 7 bases, there was a span of 15 bases. The V gene's germline CDR1 is SNHLY and CDR2 FYNNEI. CDR3 length: 14 residues. The clonotype comes from a human patient who received an intestinal transplant, so some T cells may come from the graft donor. The sample was ileum tissue, taken 9 days after transplant. The gene calls are TRBV2 and TRBJ2-5; TRBD2 might be the D (5 bases). The DNA for the CDR3 is TGTGCCAGCAGTGAGCGGGTCGTACACGGGACCCAGTACTTC. This encodes CASSERVVHGTQYF.